This T cell receptor beta chain is drawn from a study of cytomegalovirus exposure and HLA in healthy donors. Findings and caveats of the study: Exclusion as indistinguishable affected some V segments, including TRBV6-2 and TRBV6-3.

PCR used 60 Vbeta primers and 13 Jbeta primers. Generated by immunoSEQ multiplex PCR, the TCRdb table keeps only in-frame clones and is missing some. The sample shows about 220,000 clones, around 80% of them seen only once. The CDR3 length is 11 residues. V lost 2 bases, J lost 14 bases, and 6 bases stayed unmatched. The germline V gene encodes CDR1 GTSNPN and CDR2 SVGIG (reference sequence). Details on this clone: Antigen: not known.

The source of this sequence is a woman between 35 and 50 years old in good health and CMV-seropositive. The V gene is TRBV30, the J gene TRBJ2-1; 7 bases align to TRBD2. The sequencing input was PBMCs. In DNA form, the CDR3 reads TGTGCCTGGAGTCTAGGACTAGGAAAGTTCTTC. It codes for CAWSLGLGKFF.